This TCR beta chain derives from a study of chemoradiotherapy in HPV16-positive cancers (dated by TCRdb to between 2021 and 2024). About the full investigation: Candidate HPV-specific T-cell clones and common TCR motifs were defined through functional T-cell assays on cells from a couple of HPV16-positive patients. The study set out to ask whether T-cell immunity against the HPV oncoproteins E6 and E7 changes over the course of chemoradiotherapy and whether that immunity affects survival. The candidate HPV-specific TCRs and motifs were then tracked in TCR repertoires from some 86 patients with HPV-related cancers. Overall results and qualifications from the work: Improved recurrence-free survival in HPV16-positive patients was associated with expansion of HPV-responsive T cells during chemoradiotherapy. Expansion of candidate HPV-specific clones and E7-related TCR motifs was observed in the tumor microenvironment during treatment, whereas no such expansion was observed for non-HPV-specific T cells. The survival association was reported for HPV16-positive patients, and the functional definition of HPV-specific T cells was derived from only a couple of HPV16-positive patients.

This clone was seen a single time. The antigen it recognizes is unknown. The sample holds no much larger clone one base away, and base qualities are not on file. The method was the immunoSEQ multiplex PCR assay. In its TCRdb copy, this immuneACCESS table keeps in-frame sequences only and misses some clones. Where compared with another copy, unresolved V genes explain less than half of these, and the others have no known cause. The table for this sample lists about 68,000 clones; around nine tenths of them were counted only once. The ten largest account for 4% to 5% of the sample. Repertoires were sampled multiple times during chemoradiotherapy, which allowed clonal expansion in the tumor microenvironment to be followed. The source of this sequence is a human donor with HPV-associated anogenital cancer. The source material was blood, sampled from a patient who underwent chemoradiotherapy.

The nucleotide sequence reads TGTGCCAGCAGAGAGACAGGGGGCGCCTTCTACGAGCAGTACTTC. Its translation is CASRETGGAFYEQYF. Recombination connected TRBV6-1 to TRBJ2-7; 10 bases in the junction line up with TRBD1. Trimming removed 6 bases from V and 3 bases from J; the gene matches leave 8 bases unexplained. Sequences MNHNS (CDR1) and SASEGT (CDR2) are obtained from the germline V gene. The CDR3 runs 15 amino acids, cysteine and phenylalanine included. Only the CDR3 region is kept as DNA, spanning 45 bases read in frame from base 1.